The following is a T cell receptor beta chain sequence with its context. Its antigen is undetermined. This sample stems from a study of cytomegalovirus exposure and HLA in healthy donors. The PCR was carried out with 60 Vbeta primers and 13 Jbeta primers. Method: immunoSEQ multiplex PCR; TCRdb's copy keeps in-frame clones and lacks some. The profile shows about 140,000 clones, over 65% of them singletons. Study results and limitations: In a later analysis, HLA-associated beta chains showed higher expansion and lower generation probabilities than comparable chains. One later analysis reportedly identified an Asian-associated ancestry cluster that showed fewer N-insertions than the roughly 720-donor mean. Presence/absence analysis assumed near-uniform sequencing depth across donors.

The sample consisted of PBMCs. This sequence originates from a female donor in good health and CMV-seronegative.

CDR3 DNA: TGTGCCACCCAACCCGGCGGGCCACTCTCCTCTGGAAACACCATATATTTT. Translated, it gives CATQPGGPLSSGNTIYF. The chain uses TRBV10-3 and TRBJ1-3, with no clear D. Germline V gene data show CDR1 as ENHRY and CDR2 as SYGVKD. The CDR3 extends over 17 amino acids. Deletions cut 10 bases from V and 0 bases from J, with 22 bases between.